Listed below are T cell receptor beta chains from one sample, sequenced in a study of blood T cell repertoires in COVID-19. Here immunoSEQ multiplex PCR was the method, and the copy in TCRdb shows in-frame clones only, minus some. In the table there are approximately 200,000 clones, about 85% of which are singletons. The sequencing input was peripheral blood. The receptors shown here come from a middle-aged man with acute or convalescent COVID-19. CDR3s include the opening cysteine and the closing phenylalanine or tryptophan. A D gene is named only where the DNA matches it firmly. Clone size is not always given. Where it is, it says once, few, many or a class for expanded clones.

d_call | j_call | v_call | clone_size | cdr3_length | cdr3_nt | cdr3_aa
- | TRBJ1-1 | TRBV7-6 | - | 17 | TGTGCCAGCAGCTTAGTCGGTACAGGGAAAACGAACACTGAAGCTTTCTTT | CASSLVGTGKTNTEAFF
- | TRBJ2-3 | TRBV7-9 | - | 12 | TGTGCCAGCACCTCTTCCACAGATACGCAGTATTTT | CASTSSTDTQYF
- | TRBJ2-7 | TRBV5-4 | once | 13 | TGTGCCAGCAGCTTAACAGGGTCTAACGAGCAGTACTTC | CASSLTGSNEQYF
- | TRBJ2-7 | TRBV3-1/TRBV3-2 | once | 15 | TGTGCCAGCAGCCCAACACAGCTCGGAAACTACGAGCAGTACTTC | CASSPTQLGNYEQYF
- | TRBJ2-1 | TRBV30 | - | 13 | TGTGCCTGGAGTGTACAGGATTATGGTGAGCAGTTCTTC | CAWSVQDYGEQFF
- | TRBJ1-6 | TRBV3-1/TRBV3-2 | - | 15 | TGTGCCAGCAGCCCCGTCGGGGGGGGAGGTTCACCCCTCCACTTT | CASSPVGGGGSPLHF
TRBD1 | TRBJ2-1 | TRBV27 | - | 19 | TGTGCCAGCAGCTTATTCACATACTCCCCGGGACAGGCCGACAATGAGCAGTTCTTC | CASSLFTYSPGQADNEQFF
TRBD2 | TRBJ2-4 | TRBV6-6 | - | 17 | TGTGCCAGCAGTCCCCATAGCGGGGGGGCAAGCAAAAACATTCAGTACTTC | CASSPHSGGASKNIQYF
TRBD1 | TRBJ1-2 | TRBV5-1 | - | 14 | TGCGCCAGCAGCTCTACAGGGGGCCTCTATGGCTACACCTTC | CASSSTGGLYGYTF
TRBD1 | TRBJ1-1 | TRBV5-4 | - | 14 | TGTGCCAGCAGCCCCAGGGGGCGAGGCACTGAAGCTTTCTTT | CASSPRGRGTEAFF
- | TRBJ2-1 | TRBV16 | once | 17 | TGTGCCAGCAGCCAACTGCTTGGGCTACCCTCCTACAATGAGCAGTTCTTC | CASSQLLGLPSYNEQFF
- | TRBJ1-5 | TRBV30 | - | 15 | TGTGCCTGGAACAAAGAGGCCGGGAACAATCAGCCCCAGCATTTT | CAWNKEAGNNQPQHF
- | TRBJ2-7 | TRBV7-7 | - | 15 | TGTGCTAGCAGCTTAGCGTACGGGAACTCCTACGAGCAGTACTTC | CASSLAYGNSYEQYF
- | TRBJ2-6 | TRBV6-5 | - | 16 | TGTGCCAGCAGTTACCACAGGGCGGAAGGGGCCAACGTCCTGACTTTC | CASSYHRAEGANVLTF
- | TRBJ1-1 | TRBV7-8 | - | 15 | TGTGCCAGCAGCAGCGCATCCCGAGGGCCCACTGAAGCTTTCTTT | CASSSASRGPTEAFF
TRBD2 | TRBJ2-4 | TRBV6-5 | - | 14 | TGTGCCAGCAGATTGGGGGGGTTGGGGTACATTCAGTACTTC | CASRLGGLGYIQYF
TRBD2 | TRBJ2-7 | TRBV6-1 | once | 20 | TGTGCCAGCAGTGCTAAACCAGCCGGACTAGCGGGGGGCCTAACCTACGAGCAGTACTTC | CASSAKPAGLAGGLTYEQYF
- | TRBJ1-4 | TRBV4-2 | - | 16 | TGTGCCAGCAGTGGAGACAGCAAGATAGATAATGAAAAACTGTTTTTT | CASSGDSKIDNEKLFF
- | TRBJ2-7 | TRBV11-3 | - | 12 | TGTGCCAGCAGAAACCTGGCCCACGAGCAGTACTTC | CASRNLAHEQYF
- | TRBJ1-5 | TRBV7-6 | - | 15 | TGTGCCAGCAGCTTAGAGCCAGGCACCAATCAGCCCCAGCATTTT | CASSLEPGTNQPQHF
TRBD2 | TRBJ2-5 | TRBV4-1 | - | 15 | TGCGCCAGCAGCCAAGATCTAACTAGCGAGGAGACCCAGTACTTC | CASSQDLTSEETQYF
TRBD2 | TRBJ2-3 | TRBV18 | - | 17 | TGTGCCAGCTCACCCGGGACTAGCGGGGGGGCCCTGGATACGCAGTATTTT | CASSPGTSGGALDTQYF
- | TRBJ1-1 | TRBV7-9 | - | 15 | TGTGCCAGCAGCCCTAACACACAGGGGAACACTGAAGCTTTCTTT | CASSPNTQGNTEAFF
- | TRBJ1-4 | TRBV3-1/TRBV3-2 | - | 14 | TGTGCCAGCAGCGGGCTGAGCCTCTCAGAAAAACTGTTTTTT | CASSGLSLSEKLFF
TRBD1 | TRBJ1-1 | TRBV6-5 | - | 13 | TGTGCCAGCAGTTCGGACAGGGCCACTGAAGCTTTCTTT | CASSSDRATEAFF
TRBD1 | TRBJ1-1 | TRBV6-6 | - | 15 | TGTGCCAGCAGTCGATCCGGGACAGGGAGCACTGAAGCTTTCTTT | CASSRSGTGSTEAFF
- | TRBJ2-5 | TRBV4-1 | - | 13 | TGCGCCAGCAGCCCGGGACTTAAAGAGACCCAGTACTTC | CASSPGLKETQYF
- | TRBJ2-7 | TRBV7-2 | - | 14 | TGTGCCAGCAGCCTACAGGGATTCTCCTACGAGCAGTACTTC | CASSLQGFSYEQYF
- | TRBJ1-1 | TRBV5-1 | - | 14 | TGCGCCAGCAGCTTGGTAGGTAGCGACACTGAAGCTTTCTTT | CASSLVGSDTEAFF
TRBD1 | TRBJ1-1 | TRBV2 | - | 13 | TGTGCCAGCAGCGCCAGGGGGGACACTGAAGCTTTCTTT | CASSARGDTEAFF
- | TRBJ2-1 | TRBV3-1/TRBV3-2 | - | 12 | TGTGCCAGCAGCCGATCACAGGGAGAGCAGTTCTTC | CASSRSQGEQFF
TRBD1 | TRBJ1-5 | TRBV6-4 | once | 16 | TGTGCCAGCAGTCCTACAGGGGGAAGTAGCAATCAGCCCCAGCATTTT | CASSPTGGSSNQPQHF